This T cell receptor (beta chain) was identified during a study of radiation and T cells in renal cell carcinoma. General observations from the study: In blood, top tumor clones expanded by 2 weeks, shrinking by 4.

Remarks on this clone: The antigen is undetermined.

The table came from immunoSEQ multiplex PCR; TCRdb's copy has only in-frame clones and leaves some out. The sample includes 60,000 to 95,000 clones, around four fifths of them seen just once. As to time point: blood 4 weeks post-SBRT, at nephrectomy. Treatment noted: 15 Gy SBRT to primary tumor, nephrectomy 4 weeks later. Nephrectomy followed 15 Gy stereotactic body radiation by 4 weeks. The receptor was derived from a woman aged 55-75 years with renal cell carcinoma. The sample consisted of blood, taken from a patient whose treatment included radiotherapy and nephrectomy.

CDR3 protein: CASSPKISGGQYF. The CDR3 coding sequence is TGTGCCAGCAGCCCTAAGATTTCAGGGGGGCAGTACTTC. The chain couples TRBV7-9 to TRBJ2-7; TRBD1 aligns across 7 bases. Germline CDR1 is SEHNR and CDR2 is FQNEAQ (reference sequence). The CDR3 extends over 13 amino acids. Trimming cost V 5 bases and J 9 bases; bases outside gene matches: 10.